The 19 T cell receptor beta chains in this list originate from one sample, sequenced in a study of blood T cell repertoires in COVID-19. The repertoire was sequenced with immunoSEQ multiplex PCR; TCRdb's copy has only in-frame clones and lacks some. The sample contains about 400,000 clones, around 89% of which appear only once. Sequencing was done on a sample of peripheral blood. The source of these receptors is a middle-aged man with acute or convalescent COVID-19.

This chain connects TRBV27 to TRBJ2-1; possibly TRBD2 for D (7 bases). CDR3 length equals 15 residues. The V and J ends lost 3 bases and 4 bases respectively, with 13 bases between them. Germline assignment: CDR1 MNHEY and CDR2 SMNVEV (reference sequence). DNA of the CDR3: TGTGCCAGCAGTTTTGGGCGGGGGACATACAATGAGCAGTTCTTC. Its protein product is CASSFGRGTYNEQFF.

V is TRBV6-2 or TRBV6-3 and J is TRBJ2-1, with a tentative D call TRBD2 (5 bases). CDR3 length: 12 residues. Germline values: CDR1 MNHEY, CDR2 SVGEGT. Trimming took 6 bases from V and 8 from J, leaving 11 bases between them. The CDR3 nucleotides are TGTGCCAGCAGCTCCGCGAGGGATGAGCAGTTCTTC. It specifies CASSSARDEQFF.

The rearrangement joins TRBV19 to TRBJ1-2; D not certain. The V gene's germline CDR1 is LNHDA and CDR2 SQIVND (reference sequence). Trimming shortened V by 1 base and J by 4 bases, and 13 bases separated the two germline ends. The CDR3 has 15 amino acids. The CDR3 reads CASSIVARGSYGYTF. For the CDR3, the DNA is TGTGCCAGTAGTATAGTTGCGCGGGGATCCTATGGCTACACCTTC.

V usage is TRBV30 and J usage is TRBJ2-1; D is uncertain. The CDR3 is 11 residues long. From germline, CDR1 is GTSNPN and CDR2 SVGIG (reference sequence). Trimming cost V 3 bases and J 10 bases, with 10 bases left between them. CDR3 DNA sequence: TGTGCCTGGAGCGGGTCCGGCGAGCAGTTCTTC. It is translated as CAWSGSGEQFF.

The genes are TRBV4-1 and TRBJ1-2; perhaps TRBD1 as D (6 bases). The CDR3 is 15 residues long. Between the trimmed V and J ends, which lost 1 base and 6 bases, there was a span of 15 bases. Per the germline V gene, CDR1 is MGHRA and CDR2 is YSYEKL. This CDR3 reads CASSQVRNRADGYTF. The CDR3 DNA is TGCGCCAGCAGCCAAGTAAGAAACAGGGCGGATGGCTACACCTTC.

The chain recombines TRBV27 with TRBJ2-1, with D uncertain. Trimming took off 0 bases at V and 4 bases at J, with 7 bases between the two ends. Germline values: CDR1 MNHEY, CDR2 SMNVEV (reference sequence). This CDR3 contains 14 residues. CDR3 protein: CASSLSFSYNEQFF. The CDR3 coding sequence is TGTGCCAGCAGTTTATCTTTCAGTTACAATGAGCAGTTCTTC.

The CDR3 protein is CASSGRERTGRSSTDTQYF. The CDR3 DNA sequence: TGTGCCAGCAGCGGGCGGGAGAGAACAGGGCGATCCTCCACAGATACGCAGTATTTT. V is TRBV9 and J is TRBJ2-3; D might be TRBD2 (7 bases). This CDR3 contains 19 residues. Germline CDR1 SGDLS, CDR2 YYNGEE. V dropped 3 bases and J dropped 2 bases, with 25 bases sitting between them.

The V call is TRBV3-1 (or the pseudogene TRBV3-2), the J call TRBJ2-2; 9 nucleotides match TRBD2. With 2 bases clipped from V and 4 bases from J, the junction kept 5 bases outside the gene matches. The CDR3 runs to 16 residues. Germline values: CDR1 LGHDT, CDR2 YNNKEL (reference sequence). The CDR3 DNA reads TGTGCCAGCAGCCAAAAAAGGACTAGCGTCACCGGGGAGCTGTTTTTT. Its translation: CASSQKRTSVTGELFF.

The J gene is TRBJ2-3, the V gene TRBV28; weak D call: TRBD2 (7 bases). The V gene lost 7 bases and the J gene lost 4 bases, with 15 bases spanning the gap. The CDR3 has 14 amino acids. Germline CDR1 MDHEN, CDR2 SYDVKM. CDR3 in amino acids: CASKGGRSSDTQYF. The DNA for the CDR3 is TGTGCCAGCAAGGGGGGGCGGTCCTCAGATACGCAGTATTTT. Variable domain in full (rest from reference TRBV28 and TRBJ2-3): DVKVTQSSRYLVKRTGEKVFLECVQDMDHENMFWYRQDPGLGLRLIYFSYDVKMKEKGDIPEGYSVSREKKERFSLILESASTNQTSMYLCASKGGRSSDTQYFGPGTRLTVL.

Only one count was recorded for this clone. The chain uses TRBV7-6 and TRBJ2-5; 14 nucleotides line up with TRBD2. Unmatched junction bases numbered 14, after V lost 6 bases and J lost 5 bases. Looked up from germline, CDR1 is SGHVS and CDR2 is FNYEAQ. CDR3 length equals 18 residues. The CDR3 nucleotides read TGTGCCAGCAGTTACCGTGGACTAGCGGGGGGCCGTAGGGAGACCCAGTACTTC. It codes for CASSYRGLAGGRRETQYF.

The rearrangement links TRBV7-2 to TRBJ2-1, with 10 nucleotides matching TRBD2. The CDR3 runs 18 residues. V gave up 5 bases and J gave up 0 bases; unmatched junction bases: 10. In germline, CDR1 is SGHTA, CDR2 FQGNSA. The DNA for the CDR3 is TGTGCCAGCAGCCTACTAGCGGGGAGGGGATACTCCTACAATGAGCAGTTCTTC. Translating gives CASSLLAGRGYSYNEQFF.

The CDR3 here is CASSLFTSGADTQYF. The CDR3 DNA reads TGTGCCAGCAGCTTGTTTACTAGCGGGGCAGATACGCAGTATTTT. J is TRBJ2-3 and V is TRBV5-6, with 10 positions matching TRBD2. This CDR3 is 15 amino acids long. Germline-derived CDR1 and CDR2 are SGHDT and YYEEEE. V trimming: 1 base; J trimming: 4 bases; junction bases outside the gene matches: 3.

The chain joins TRBV12-3 or TRBV12-4 to TRBJ2-5; the D is unclear. The V and J ends lost 1 base and 2 bases respectively, with 5 bases between them. The CDR3 contains 13 residues. DNA of the CDR3: TGTGCCAGCAGTTTAGACGGTCAAGAGACCCAGTACTTC. It specifies CASSLDGQETQYF.

This sequence joins TRBV27 and TRBJ2-3; 10 bases align to TRBD1. The CDR3 contains 16 residues. The ends lost 2 bases at V and 2 bases at J; junction bases unmatched: 4. Germline V CDR1 and CDR2: MNHEY, SMNVEV (reference sequence). The CDR3 DNA is TGTGCCAGCAGTTTAGGACAGGGGGTATACACAGATACGCAGTATTTT. Translating gives CASSLGQGVYTDTQYF.

The chain carries TRBV12-1 and TRBJ2-2; the D call TRBD2 from the table was never checked on the DNA. TRBV12-1 is noted as a pseudogene. This CDR3 is built from 20 residues. In DNA, the CDR3 is TGTGCCAGCAGCCGCCCTCCTCGACTAGCGGGGAACGCGAACACCGGGGAGCTGTTTTTT. It specifies CASSRPPRLAGNANTGELFF.

The CDR3 DNA reads as TGTGCCAGCAGTTATACAGGGCACTATGGCTACACCTTC. Translation: CASSYTGHYGYTF. The chain joins TRBV27 to TRBJ1-2; tentatively, D is TRBD1 (6 bases). V lost 4 bases, J lost 3 bases, and 9 bases lay in between. The germline CDR1 and CDR2 sequences are MNHEY and SMNVEV (reference sequence). This CDR3 is built from 13 residues.

The chain couples TRBV18 to TRBJ1-1; D remains unclear. Germline loops: CDR1 KGHSH, CDR2 LQKENI. There are 15 residues in the CDR3. Between the trimmed V and J ends, which lost 5 bases and 3 bases, there was a span of 16 bases. As DNA, the CDR3 is TGTGCCAGCTCAACCCTATCTTGGAGCGACACTGAAGCTTTCTTT. This codes for CASSTLSWSDTEAFF.

The chain uses TRBV5-1 and TRBJ1-3, with D unclear. The CDR3 has 15 residues. The V and J ends lost 0 bases and 0 bases respectively, with 7 bases between them. CDR1 is SGHRS and CDR2 is YFSETQ in the germline V gene. Written as DNA, the CDR3 is TGCGCCAGCAGCTTGGAGGCGGTCTCTGGAAACACCATATATTTT. Translated, it gives CASSLEAVSGNTIYF.

This clone was observed once. This chain joins TRBV15 and TRBJ1-4; a possible D gene is TRBD1 (6 bases). The V end was cut by 3 bases, the J end by 4 bases, with 12 bases between. The CDR3 has 15 residues. Germline CDR1 reads LNHNV; CDR2 reads YYDKDF (reference sequence). The CDR3 region has the DNA TGTGCCACCAGCAGGGAGACAGGTCTTAATGAAAAACTGTTTTTT. It yields the protein CATSRETGLNEKLFF.